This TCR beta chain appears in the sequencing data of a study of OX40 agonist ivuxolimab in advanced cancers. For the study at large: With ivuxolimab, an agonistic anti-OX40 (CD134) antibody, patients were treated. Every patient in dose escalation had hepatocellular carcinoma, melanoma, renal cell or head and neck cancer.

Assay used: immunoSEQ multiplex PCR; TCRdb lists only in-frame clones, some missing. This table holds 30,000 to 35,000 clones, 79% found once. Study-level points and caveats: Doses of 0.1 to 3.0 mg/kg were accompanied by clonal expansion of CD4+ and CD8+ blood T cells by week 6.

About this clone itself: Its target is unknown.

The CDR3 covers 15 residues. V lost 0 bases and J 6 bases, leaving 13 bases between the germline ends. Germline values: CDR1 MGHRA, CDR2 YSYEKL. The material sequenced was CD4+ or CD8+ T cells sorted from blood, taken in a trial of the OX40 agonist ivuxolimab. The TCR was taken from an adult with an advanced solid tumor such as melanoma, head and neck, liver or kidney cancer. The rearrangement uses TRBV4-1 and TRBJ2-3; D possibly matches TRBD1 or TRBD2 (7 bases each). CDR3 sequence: CASSQEGRGLDTQYF. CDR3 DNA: TGCGCCAGCAGCCAAGAGGGGAGGGGGCTGGATACGCAGTATTTT.